This T cell receptor (beta chain) was profiled in a study of control samples from healthy donors and cancer patients. Generated by immunoSEQ multiplex PCR, the TCRdb table keeps only in-frame clones and is missing some. The repertoire includes tens of thousands of clones, about 80% of them detected once, and roughly 15% sits in the top ten. The V and J ends lost 0 bases and 3 bases respectively, with 3 bases between them. CDR3 length: 12 residues. Germline-derived CDR1 and CDR2 are SGHRS and YFSETQ. This TCR was sampled from a man aged 45-65 years in good health. This chain connects TRBV5-1 to TRBJ1-1, with D hard to call. Specimen: blood. The CDR3 nucleotides read TGCGCCAGCAGCTTGGGATACACTGAAGCTTTCTTT. Its protein product is CASSLGYTEAFF.